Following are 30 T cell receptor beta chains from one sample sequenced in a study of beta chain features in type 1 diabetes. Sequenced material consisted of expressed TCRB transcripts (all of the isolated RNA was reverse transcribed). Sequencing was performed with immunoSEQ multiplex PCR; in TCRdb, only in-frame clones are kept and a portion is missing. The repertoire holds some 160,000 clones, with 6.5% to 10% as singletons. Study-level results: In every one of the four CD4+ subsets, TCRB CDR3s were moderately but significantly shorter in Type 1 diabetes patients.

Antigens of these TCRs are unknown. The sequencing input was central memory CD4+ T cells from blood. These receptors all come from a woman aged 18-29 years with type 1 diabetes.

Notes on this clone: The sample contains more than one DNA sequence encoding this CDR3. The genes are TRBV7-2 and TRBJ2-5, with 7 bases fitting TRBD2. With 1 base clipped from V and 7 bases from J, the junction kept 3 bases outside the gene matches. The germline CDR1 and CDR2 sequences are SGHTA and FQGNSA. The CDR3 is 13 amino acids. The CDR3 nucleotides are TGTGCCAGCAGCTTAGGGACGGGAGGGACCCAGTACTTC. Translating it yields CASSLGTGGTQYF.

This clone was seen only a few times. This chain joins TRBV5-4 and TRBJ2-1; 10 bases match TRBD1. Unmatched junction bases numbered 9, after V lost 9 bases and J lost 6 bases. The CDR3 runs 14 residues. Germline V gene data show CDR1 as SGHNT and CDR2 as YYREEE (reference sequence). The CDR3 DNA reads TGTGCCATCAAGACAGGGGGCGAAAGCAATGAGCAGTTCTTC. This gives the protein CAIKTGGESNEQFF.

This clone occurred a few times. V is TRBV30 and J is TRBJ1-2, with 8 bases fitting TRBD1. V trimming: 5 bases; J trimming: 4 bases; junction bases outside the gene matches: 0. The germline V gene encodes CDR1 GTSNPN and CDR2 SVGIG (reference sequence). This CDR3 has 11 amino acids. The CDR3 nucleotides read TGTGCCTGGGGGACAGGCTATGGCTACACCTTC. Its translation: CAWGTGYGYTF.

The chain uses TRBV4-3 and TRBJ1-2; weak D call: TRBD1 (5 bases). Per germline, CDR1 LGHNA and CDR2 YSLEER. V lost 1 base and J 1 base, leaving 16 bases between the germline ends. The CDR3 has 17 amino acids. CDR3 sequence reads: CASSQGTAGPLNYGYTF. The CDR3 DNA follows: TGCGCCAGCAGCCAAGGGACCGCGGGGCCGCTTAACTATGGCTACACCTTC.

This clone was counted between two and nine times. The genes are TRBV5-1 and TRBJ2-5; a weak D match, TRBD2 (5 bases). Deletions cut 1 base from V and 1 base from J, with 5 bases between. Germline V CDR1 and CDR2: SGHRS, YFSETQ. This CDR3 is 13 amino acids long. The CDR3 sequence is CASSLTSQETQYF. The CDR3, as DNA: TGCGCCAGCAGCTTGACTAGCCAAGAGACCCAGTACTTC.

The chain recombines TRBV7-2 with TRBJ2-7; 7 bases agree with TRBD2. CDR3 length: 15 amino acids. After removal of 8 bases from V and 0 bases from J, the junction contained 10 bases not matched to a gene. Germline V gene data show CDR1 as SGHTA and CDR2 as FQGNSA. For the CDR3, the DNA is TGTGCCAGCGCGGCCGGAGCGGGGACCTCCTACGAGCAGTACTTC. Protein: CASAAGAGTSYEQYF.

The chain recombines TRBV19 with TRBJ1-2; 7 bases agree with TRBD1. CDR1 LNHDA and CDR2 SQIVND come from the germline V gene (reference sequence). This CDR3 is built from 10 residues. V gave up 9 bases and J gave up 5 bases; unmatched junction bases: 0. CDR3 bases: TGTGCCAGCAGGGGGTATGGCTACACCTTC. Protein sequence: CASRGYGYTF.

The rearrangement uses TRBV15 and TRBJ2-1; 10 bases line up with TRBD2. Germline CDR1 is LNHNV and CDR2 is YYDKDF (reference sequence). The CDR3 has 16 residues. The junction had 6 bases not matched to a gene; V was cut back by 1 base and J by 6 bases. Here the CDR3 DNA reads TGTGCCACCAGCAGAGTTAGGCTAGCGGGAGTCAATGAGCAGTTCTTC. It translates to CATSRVRLAGVNEQFF.

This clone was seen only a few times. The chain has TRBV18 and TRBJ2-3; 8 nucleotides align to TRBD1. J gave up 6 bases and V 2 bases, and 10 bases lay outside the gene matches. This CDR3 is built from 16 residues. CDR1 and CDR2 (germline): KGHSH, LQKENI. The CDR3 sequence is CASSPGGQGGWDTQYF. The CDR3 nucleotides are TGTGCCAGCTCACCAGGCGGACAGGGAGGTTGGGATACGCAGTATTTT.

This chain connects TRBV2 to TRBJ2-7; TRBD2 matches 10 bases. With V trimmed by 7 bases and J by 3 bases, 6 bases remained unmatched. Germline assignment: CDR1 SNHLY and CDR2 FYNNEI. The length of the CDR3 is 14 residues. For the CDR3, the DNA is TGTGCCAGCATCGCTAGCGGGGGACTCTACGAGCAGTACTTC. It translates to CASIASGGLYEQYF.

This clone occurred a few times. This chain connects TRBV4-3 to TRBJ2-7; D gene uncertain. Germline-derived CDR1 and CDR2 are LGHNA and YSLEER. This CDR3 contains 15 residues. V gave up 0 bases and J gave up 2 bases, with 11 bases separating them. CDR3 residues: CASSQDLEITYEQYF. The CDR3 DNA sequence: TGCGCCAGCAGCCAAGATCTGGAGATCACCTACGAGCAGTACTTC.

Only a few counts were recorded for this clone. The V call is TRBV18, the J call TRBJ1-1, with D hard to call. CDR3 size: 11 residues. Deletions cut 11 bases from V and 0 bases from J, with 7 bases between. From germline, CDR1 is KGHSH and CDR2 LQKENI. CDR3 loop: CAARVNTEAFF. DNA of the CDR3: TGTGCCGCCCGGGTGAACACTGAAGCTTTCTTT.

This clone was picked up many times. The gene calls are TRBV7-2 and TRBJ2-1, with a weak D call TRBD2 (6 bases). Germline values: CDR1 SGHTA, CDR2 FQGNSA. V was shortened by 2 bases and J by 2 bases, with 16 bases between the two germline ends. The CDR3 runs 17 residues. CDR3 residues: CASSLRSLAGTYNEQFF. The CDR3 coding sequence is TGTGCCAGCAGCTTACGTTCGTTGGCGGGAACCTACAATGAGCAGTTCTTC.

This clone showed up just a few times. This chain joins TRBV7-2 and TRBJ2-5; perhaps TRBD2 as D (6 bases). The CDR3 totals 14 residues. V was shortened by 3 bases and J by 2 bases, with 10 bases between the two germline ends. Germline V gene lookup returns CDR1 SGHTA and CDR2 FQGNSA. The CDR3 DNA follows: TGTGCCAGCAGCTTCGATAGCGGACAAGAGACCCAGTACTTC. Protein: CASSFDSGQETQYF. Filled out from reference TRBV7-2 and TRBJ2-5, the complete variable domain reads GAGVSQSPSNKVTEKGKDVELRCDPISGHTALYWYRQSLGQGLEFLIYFQGNSAPDKSGLPSDRFSAERTGGSVSTLTIQRTQQEDSAVYLCASSFDSGQETQYFGPGTRLLVL.

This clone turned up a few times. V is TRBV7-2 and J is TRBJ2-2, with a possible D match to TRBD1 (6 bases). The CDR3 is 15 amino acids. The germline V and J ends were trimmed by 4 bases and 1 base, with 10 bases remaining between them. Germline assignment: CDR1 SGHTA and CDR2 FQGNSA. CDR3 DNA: TGTGCCAGCAGCTGGGGGACACTGAACACCGGGGAGCTGTTTTTT. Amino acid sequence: CASSWGTLNTGELFF.

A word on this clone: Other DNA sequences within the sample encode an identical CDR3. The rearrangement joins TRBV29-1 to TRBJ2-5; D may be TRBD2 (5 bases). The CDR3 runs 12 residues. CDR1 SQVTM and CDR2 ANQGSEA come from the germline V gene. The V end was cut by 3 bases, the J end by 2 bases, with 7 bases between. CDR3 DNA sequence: TGCAGCGTTGATAGGACTCAAGAGACCCAGTACTTC. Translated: CSVDRTQETQYF.

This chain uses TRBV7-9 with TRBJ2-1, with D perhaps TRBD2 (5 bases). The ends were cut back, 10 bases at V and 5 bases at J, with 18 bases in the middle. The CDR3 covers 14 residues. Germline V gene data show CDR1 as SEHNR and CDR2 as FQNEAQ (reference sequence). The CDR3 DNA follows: TGTGCCACCAGACCCCCCGGGGTCCACAATGAGCAGTTCTTC. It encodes CATRPPGVHNEQFF.

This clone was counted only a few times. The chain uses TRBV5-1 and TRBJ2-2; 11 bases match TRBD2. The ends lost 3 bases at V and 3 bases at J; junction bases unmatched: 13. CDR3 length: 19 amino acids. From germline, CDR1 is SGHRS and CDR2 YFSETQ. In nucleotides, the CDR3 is TGCGCCAGCAGCTGGCCCCCACAGACTAGCGGGAAGTACACCGGGGAGCTGTTTTTT. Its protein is CASSWPPQTSGKYTGELFF.

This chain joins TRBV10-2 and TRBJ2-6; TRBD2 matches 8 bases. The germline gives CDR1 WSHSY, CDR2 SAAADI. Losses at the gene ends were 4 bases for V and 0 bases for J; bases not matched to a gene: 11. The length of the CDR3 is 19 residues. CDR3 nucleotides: TGCGCCAGCAGTGTCGCCGCGGGGGGATTACGCTCTGGGGCCAACGTCCTGACTTTC. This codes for CASSVAAGGLRSGANVLTF.

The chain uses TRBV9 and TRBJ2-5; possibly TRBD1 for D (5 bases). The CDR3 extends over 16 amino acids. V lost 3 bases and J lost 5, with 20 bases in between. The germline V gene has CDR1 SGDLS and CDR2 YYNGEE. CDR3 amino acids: CASSAMGSLKGETQYF. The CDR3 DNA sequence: TGTGCCAGCAGCGCGATGGGGTCCCTCAAGGGGGAGACCCAGTACTTC.

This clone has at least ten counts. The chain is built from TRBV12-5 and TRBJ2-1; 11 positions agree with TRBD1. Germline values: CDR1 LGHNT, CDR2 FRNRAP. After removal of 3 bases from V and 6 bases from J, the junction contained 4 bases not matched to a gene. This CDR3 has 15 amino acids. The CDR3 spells CASGFGTGGSNEQFF. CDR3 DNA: TGTGCTAGTGGTTTTGGGACAGGGGGGAGCAATGAGCAGTTCTTC.

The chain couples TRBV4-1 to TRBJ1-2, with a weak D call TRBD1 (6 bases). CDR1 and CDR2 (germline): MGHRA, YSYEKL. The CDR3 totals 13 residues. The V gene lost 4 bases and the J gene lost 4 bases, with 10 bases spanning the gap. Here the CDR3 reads CASSPGTSYGYTF. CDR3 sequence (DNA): TGCGCCAGCAGCCCCGGGACAAGCTATGGCTACACCTTC.

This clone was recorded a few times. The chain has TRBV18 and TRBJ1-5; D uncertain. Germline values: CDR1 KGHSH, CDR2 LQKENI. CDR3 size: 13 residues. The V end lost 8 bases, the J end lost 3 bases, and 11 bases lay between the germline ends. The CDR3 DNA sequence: TGTGCCAGCAGAACCCGGGACAATCAGCCCCAGCATTTT. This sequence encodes CASRTRDNQPQHF.

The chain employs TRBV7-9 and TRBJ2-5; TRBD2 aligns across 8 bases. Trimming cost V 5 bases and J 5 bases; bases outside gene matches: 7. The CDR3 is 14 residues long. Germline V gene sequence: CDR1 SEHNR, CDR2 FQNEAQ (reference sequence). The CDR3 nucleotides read TGTGCCAGCAGCCCCAGCGGGGGCGGGGAGACCCAGTACTTC. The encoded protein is CASSPSGGGETQYF.

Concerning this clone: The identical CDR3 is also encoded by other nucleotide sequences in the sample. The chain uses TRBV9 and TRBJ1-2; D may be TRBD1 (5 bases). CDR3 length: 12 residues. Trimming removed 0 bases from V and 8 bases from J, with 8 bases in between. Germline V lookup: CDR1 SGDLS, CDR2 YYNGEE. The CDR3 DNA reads TGTGCCAGCAGCGTAGGGCAGGGAGGCTACACCTTC. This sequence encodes CASSVGQGGYTF.

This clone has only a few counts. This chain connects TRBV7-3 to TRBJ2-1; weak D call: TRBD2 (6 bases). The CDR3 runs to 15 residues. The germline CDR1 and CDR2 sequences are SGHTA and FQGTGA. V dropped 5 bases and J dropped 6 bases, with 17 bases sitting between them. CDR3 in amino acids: CASSEGGAGLNEQFF. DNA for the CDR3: TGTGCCAGCAGCGAGGGCGGGGCGGGGCTCAATGAGCAGTTCTTC. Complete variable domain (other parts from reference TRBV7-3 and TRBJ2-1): GAGVSQTPSNKVTEKGKYVELRCDPISGHTALYWYRQSLGQGPEFLIYFQGTGAADDSGLPNDRFFAVRPEGSVSTLKIQRTERGDSAVYLCASSEGGAGLNEQFFGPGTRLTVL.

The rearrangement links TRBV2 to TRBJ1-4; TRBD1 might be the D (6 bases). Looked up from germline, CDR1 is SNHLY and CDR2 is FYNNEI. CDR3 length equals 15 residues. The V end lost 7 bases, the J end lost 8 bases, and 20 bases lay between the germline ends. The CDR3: CASILQGLRDEKLFF. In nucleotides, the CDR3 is TGTGCCAGCATCCTACAGGGACTAAGGGACGAAAAACTGTTTTTT.

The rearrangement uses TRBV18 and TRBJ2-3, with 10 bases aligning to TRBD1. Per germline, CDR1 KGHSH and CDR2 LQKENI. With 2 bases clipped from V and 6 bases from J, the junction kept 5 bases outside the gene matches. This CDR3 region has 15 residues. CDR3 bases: TGTGCCAGCTCACCAGACGACAGGGGGCTCGATACGCAGTATTTT. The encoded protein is CASSPDDRGLDTQYF.

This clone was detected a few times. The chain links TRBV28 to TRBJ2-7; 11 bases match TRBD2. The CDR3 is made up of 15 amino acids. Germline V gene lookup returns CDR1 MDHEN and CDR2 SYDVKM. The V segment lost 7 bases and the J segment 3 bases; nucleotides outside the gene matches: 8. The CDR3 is CASTSVAGGLYEQYF. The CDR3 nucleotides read TGTGCCAGCACCTCGGTAGCGGGAGGGCTCTACGAGCAGTACTTC. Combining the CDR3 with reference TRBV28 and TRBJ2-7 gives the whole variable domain DVKVTQSSRYLVKRTGEKVFLECVQDMDHENMFWYRQDPGLGLRLIYFSYDVKMKEKGDIPEGYSVSREKKERFSLILESASTNQTSMYLCASTSVAGGLYEQYFGPGTRLTVT.

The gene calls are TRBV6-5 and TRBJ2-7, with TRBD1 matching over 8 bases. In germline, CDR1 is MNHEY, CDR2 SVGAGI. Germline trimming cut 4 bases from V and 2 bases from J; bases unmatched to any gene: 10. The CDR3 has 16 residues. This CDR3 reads CASSSLRTGRTYEQYF. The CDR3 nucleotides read TGTGCCAGCAGTTCCCTCCGGACAGGGCGAACCTACGAGCAGTACTTC.